The 11 T cell receptor beta chains below come from one sample, sequenced in a study of cytomegalovirus exposure and HLA in healthy donors. Amplification used 60 Vbeta primers and 13 Jbeta primers. Some clones are missing from TCRdb's copy, which holds only in-frame ones; the method was immunoSEQ multiplex PCR. The sample comprises about 130,000 clones, 81% of which are singletons, and about 0.7% rests with the top ten. The sample was PBMCs. These receptors came from a man between 18 and 29 years old in good health and CMV-seronegative.

This clone has only a few counts. This chain links TRBV4-3 with TRBJ1-1; the D gene is possibly TRBD1 (5 bases). The CDR3 consists of 15 residues. V was trimmed by 0 bases and J by 5 bases, leaving 13 bases between them. Germline CDR1 is LGHNA and CDR2 is YSLEER. CDR3 coding DNA: TGCGCCAGCAGCCAAGATGGGGGGAGGGATACTGAAGCTTTCTTT. It encodes CASSQDGGRDTEAFF.

The V call is TRBV9, the J call TRBJ1-6; D is perhaps TRBD1 (5 bases). Germline V gene data show CDR1 as SGDLS and CDR2 as YYNGEE. V was cut by 4 bases and J by 0 bases, with 17 bases left in between. The CDR3 is made up of 18 amino acids. The CDR3 region has the DNA TGTGCCAGCAGCCCCCGTTGGTTGGGGGGCTCCTATAATTCACCCCTCCACTTT. Encoded protein: CASSPRWLGGSYNSPLHF. The variable domain in full, with the rest retrieved from reference TRBV9 and TRBJ1-6, is DSGVTQTPKHLITATGQRVTLRCSPRSGDLSVYWYQQSLDQGLQFLIQYYNGEERAKGNILERFSAQQFPDLHSELNLSSLELGDSALYFCASSPRWLGGSYNSPLHFGNGTRLTVT.

V is TRBV6-6 and J is TRBJ1-3; 8 bases map to TRBD1. The CDR3 runs to 14 residues. Germline V lookup: CDR1 MNHNY, CDR2 SVGAGI (reference sequence). V shed 1 base, J shed 4 bases, and the junction held 0 bases outside the gene matches. CDR3 in DNA: TGTGCCAGCAGTTACTACAGGGGGGGAAACACCATATATTTT. It codes for CASSYYRGGNTIYF.

The V call is TRBV27, the J call TRBJ1-1, with TRBD1 matching 8 bases. The CDR3 sequence is 14 residues long. Trimming removed 5 bases from V and 0 bases from J; junction bases left unmatched: 2. Germline V gene lookup returns CDR1 MNHEY and CDR2 SMNVEV (reference sequence). CDR3 amino acids: CASSPGGLNTEAFF. In DNA form, the CDR3 reads TGTGCCAGCAGTCCAGGGGGCCTGAACACTGAAGCTTTCTTT.

A word on this clone: One end of the junction is discordant with germline, which a read error may explain. The chain joins TRBV7-7 to TRBJ2-2; 12 bases match TRBD2. The germline CDR1 and CDR2 sequences are SSHAT and FNYEAQ (reference sequence). The CDR3 loop spans 18 amino acids. The DNA of the CDR3 is TGTGCTAGCAGCTTGAGTCTAGCGGGGGGGATCAACACCGGGGAGCTGTTTTTT. Its translation: CASSLSLAGGINTGELFF.

This rearrangement joins TRBV18 to TRBJ1-1, with D tentatively TRBD1 (6 bases). V was shortened by 4 bases and J by 1 base, with 16 bases between the two germline ends. Germline assignment: CDR1 KGHSH and CDR2 LQKENI. The CDR3 spans 16 residues. The CDR3: CASSLRQVSKNTEAFF. In DNA form, the CDR3 reads TGTGCCAGCTCACTCAGACAGGTCTCAAAGAACACTGAAGCTTTCTTT.

This chain links TRBV9 with TRBJ1-4; 7 nucleotides line up with TRBD1. After removal of 4 bases from V and 4 bases from J, the junction contained 7 bases not matched to a gene. The CDR3 is made up of 15 amino acids. Germline CDR1 SGDLS, CDR2 YYNGEE. The CDR3 here is CASSPHRGNNEKLFF. For the CDR3, the DNA is TGTGCCAGCAGCCCCCACAGGGGTAATAATGAAAAACTGTTTTTT.

CDR3 in amino acids: CASTQGVPPLGELFF. As DNA, the CDR3 is TGTGCCAGCACCCAGGGGGTTCCCCCCCTAGGGGAGCTGTTTTTT. The chain recombines TRBV9 with TRBJ2-2; 7 bases line up with TRBD1. V lost 6 bases and J lost 8; bases outside the gene matches: 13. The CDR3 consists of 15 residues. Germline V gene sequence: CDR1 SGDLS, CDR2 YYNGEE. The complete variable domain, with remaining parts taken from reference TRBV9 and TRBJ2-2, reads DSGVTQTPKHLITATGQRVTLRCSPRSGDLSVYWYQQSLDQGLQFLIQYYNGEERAKGNILERFSAQQFPDLHSELNLSSLELGDSALYFCASTQGVPPLGELFFGEGSRLTVL.

V and J are TRBV5-4 and TRBJ1-2; no definite D call. Germline CDR1 and CDR2: SGHNT and YYREEE (reference sequence). This CDR3 region has 13 residues. V was cut by 3 bases and J by 3 bases, with 9 bases left in between. The CDR3 DNA follows: TGTGCCAGCAGCTCCGAGGGTGACTATGGCTACACCTTC. Its translation: CASSSEGDYGYTF.

This chain joins TRBV2 and TRBJ1-5; D gene unclear. The CDR3 runs 16 residues. Germline V gene sequence: CDR1 SNHLY, CDR2 FYNNEI. V was clipped by 6 bases and J by 4 bases, with 19 bases between them. DNA of the CDR3: TGTGCCAGCAGGGGAGGTACAGCTATGTTAAATCAGCCCCAGCATTTT. It specifies CASRGGTAMLNQPQHF.

The gene calls are TRBV7-2 and TRBJ1-6; TRBD1 might be the D (5 bases). Germline V gene sequence: CDR1 SGHTA, CDR2 FQGNSA. The CDR3 length is 16 residues. V shed 5 bases and J shed 5 bases, with 16 bases lying between them. The CDR3 loop is CASSPRGGVNNSPLHF. The CDR3 DNA follows: TGTGCCAGCAGCCCCCGTGGAGGGGTAAATAATTCACCCCTCCACTTT.